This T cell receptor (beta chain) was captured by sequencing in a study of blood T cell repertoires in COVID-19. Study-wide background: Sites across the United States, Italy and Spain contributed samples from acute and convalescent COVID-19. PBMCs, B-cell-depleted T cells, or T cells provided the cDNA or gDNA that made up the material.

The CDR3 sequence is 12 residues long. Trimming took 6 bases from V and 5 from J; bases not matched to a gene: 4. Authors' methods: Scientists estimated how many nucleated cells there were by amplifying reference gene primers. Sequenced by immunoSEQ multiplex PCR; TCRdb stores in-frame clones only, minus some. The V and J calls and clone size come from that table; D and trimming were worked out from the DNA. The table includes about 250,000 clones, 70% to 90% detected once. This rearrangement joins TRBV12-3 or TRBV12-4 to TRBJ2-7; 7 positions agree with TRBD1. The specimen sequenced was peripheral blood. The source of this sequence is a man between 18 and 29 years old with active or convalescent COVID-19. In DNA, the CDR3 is TGTGCCAGCAGACGACAGGGCAACGAGCAGTACTTC. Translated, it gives CASRRQGNEQYF.